Listed below are T cell receptor beta chains from one sample, sequenced in a study of post-analysis software for immune sequencing data. One entry per CDR3 protein, called by TCRdb with MiXCR from the PCR reads. Of about 770,000 distinct CDR3 sequences listed, roughly 46% are singletons. Sequencing was carried out using blood. These receptors all come from a girl between 10 and 17 years old with multiple sclerosis. Both conserved end residues are part of each CDR3. Each record gives: J gene, clone size, D gene, V gene, CDR3 protein, CDR3 DNA. The D gene is left open where the match is weak. Only some rows state a clone size, as once, few, many or a class for expanded clones.

TRBJ1-5 NA NA TRBV4-2 CASSPRRGSNQPQHF TGTGCCAGCAGCCCCCGAAGGGGTAGCAATCAGCCCCAGCATTTT
TRBJ2-7 NA NA TRBV5-5 CASSWAGQGSYEQYF TGTGCCAGCAGCTGGGCGGGACAAGGCTCCTACGAGCAGTACTTC
TRBJ2-7 NA NA TRBV3-1 CASERDEGYEQYF TGTGCCAGCGAACGGGACGAGGGCTACGAGCAGTACTTC
TRBJ2-1 NA NA TRBV29-1 CSAWDNEQFF TGCAGCGCCTGGGACAATGAGCAGTTCTTC
TRBJ1-5 once NA TRBV6-1 CASSETGWRPSSNQPQHF TGTGCCAGCAGTGAAACAGGGTGGCGGCCATCTAGCAATCAGCCCCAGCATTTT
TRBJ2-7 few TRBD1 TRBV29-1 CSVAGQGSSYEQYF TGCAGCGTTGCGGGACAGGGGAGCTCCTACGAGCAGTACTTC
TRBJ2-1 NA NA TRBV6-6 CASSYVALDEQFF TGTGCCAGCAGTTACGTAGCGTTGGATGAGCAGTTCTTC
TRBJ2-2 NA TRBD1 TRBV11-2 CASRPGTGTGELFF TGTGCCAGCAGACCGGGGACAGGCACCGGGGAGCTGTTTTTT
TRBJ2-3 NA NA TRBV11-3 CASSQLIATLTDTQYF TGTGCCAGCAGCCAACTTATAGCGACACTCACAGATACGCAGTATTTT
TRBJ2-3 NA TRBD2 TRBV20-1 CSARDAGWTSGSADTQYF TGCAGTGCTAGAGATGCCGGATGGACTAGCGGGAGCGCAGATACGCAGTATTTT
TRBJ1-2 NA NA TRBV27 CASSLAASAHDCTF TGTGCCAGCAGTTTAGCAGCGTCCGCCCACGATTGCACCTTC